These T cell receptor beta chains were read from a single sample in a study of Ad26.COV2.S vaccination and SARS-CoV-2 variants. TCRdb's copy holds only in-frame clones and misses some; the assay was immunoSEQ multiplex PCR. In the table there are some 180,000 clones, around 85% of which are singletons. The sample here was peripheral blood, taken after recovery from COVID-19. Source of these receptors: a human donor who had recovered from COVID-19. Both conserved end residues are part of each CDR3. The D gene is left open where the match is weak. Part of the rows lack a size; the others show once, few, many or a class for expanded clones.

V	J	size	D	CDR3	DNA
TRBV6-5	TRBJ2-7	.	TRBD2	CASISVAGVGEQYF	TGTGCCAGCATTTCGGTAGCGGGAGTTGGCGAGCAGTACTTC
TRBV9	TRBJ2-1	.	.	CASSARTSFGEQFF	TGTGCCAGCAGCGCCCGGACTTCTTTTGGTGAGCAGTTCTTC
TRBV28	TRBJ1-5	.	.	CASNSGALNNQPQHF	TGTGCCAGCAATTCAGGTGCCCTTAACAATCAGCCCCAGCATTTT
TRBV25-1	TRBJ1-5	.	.	CASSEGQGKWDQPQHF	TGTGCCAGCAGTGAAGGCCAGGGAAAATGGGATCAGCCCCAGCATTTT
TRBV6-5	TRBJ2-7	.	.	CASKRTTSSYEQYF	TGTGCCAGCAAACGGACTACCAGCTCCTACGAGCAGTACTTC
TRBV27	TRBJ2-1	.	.	CASSFGQTSYNEQFF	TGTGCCAGCAGTTTCGGACAGACCTCCTACAATGAGCAGTTCTTC
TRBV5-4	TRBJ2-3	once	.	CASSLGGRETDTQYF	TGTGCCAGCAGCTTGGGGGGCAGGGAAACAGATACGCAGTATTTT
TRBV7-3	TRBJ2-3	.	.	CASSPTGHTDTQYF	TGTGCCAGCAGCCCAACAGGTCACACAGATACGCAGTATTTT
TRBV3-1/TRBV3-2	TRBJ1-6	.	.	CASSPGPGSPLHF	TGTGCCAGCAGCCCCGGCCCGGGTTCACCCCTCCACTTT
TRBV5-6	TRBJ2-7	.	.	CASSLAHPRNLVDGEQYF	TGTGCCAGCAGCTTGGCTCATCCTAGAAACCTCGTCGATGGCGAGCAGTACTTC
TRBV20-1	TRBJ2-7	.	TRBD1	CSASEGGDRGYEQYF	TGCAGTGCTAGTGAGGGGGGCGACAGGGGATACGAGCAGTACTTC
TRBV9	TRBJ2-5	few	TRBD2	CASSPASGGWETQYF	TGTGCCAGCAGCCCAGCTAGCGGGGGTTGGGAGACCCAGTACTTC
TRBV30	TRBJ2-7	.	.	CAWSGGLVSSYEQYF	TGTGCCTGGAGTGGGGGACTGGTGAGCTCCTACGAGCAGTACTTC
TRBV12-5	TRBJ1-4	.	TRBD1	CASGVPGQGGEKLFF	TGTGCTAGTGGTGTACCGGGACAGGGTGGTGAAAAACTGTTTTTT
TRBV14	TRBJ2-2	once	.	CASSPLTGELFF	TGTGCCAGCAGCCCGCTCACCGGGGAGCTGTTTTTT
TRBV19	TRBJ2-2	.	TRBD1	CATKELDREGGELFF	TGTGCCACCAAAGAGTTGGACAGGGAAGGCGGGGAGCTGTTTTTT
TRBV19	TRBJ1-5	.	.	CASSMWRGGGNQPQHF	TGTGCCAGTAGTATGTGGAGGGGGGGCGGCAATCAGCCCCAGCATTTT
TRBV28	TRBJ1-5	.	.	CASVQAGVVPQHF	TGTGCCAGCGTCCAGGCAGGGGTGGTGCCCCAGCATTTT
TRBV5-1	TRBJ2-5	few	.	CASSFLGTETQYF	TGCGCCAGCAGCTTTTTAGGGACAGAGACCCAGTACTTC
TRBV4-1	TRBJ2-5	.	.	CASSQVGVAAQETQYF	TGCGCCAGCAGCCAAGTGGGGGTCGCAGCCCAAGAGACCCAGTACTTC
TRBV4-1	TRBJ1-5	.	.	CASSQDRGNQPQHF	TGCGCCAGCAGCCAAGATCGGGGGAATCAGCCCCAGCATTTT
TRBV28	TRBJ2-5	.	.	CASSSGAGNWETQYF	TGTGCCAGCAGTTCTGGCGCAGGGAATTGGGAGACCCAGTACTTC
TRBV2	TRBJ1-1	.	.	CASTRHTTEAFF	TGTGCCAGCACCCGACACACCACTGAAGCTTTCTTT
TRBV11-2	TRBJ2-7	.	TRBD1	CASSLDSGTGGEQYF	TGTGCCAGCAGCTTAGATTCCGGGACAGGGGGCGAGCAGTACTTC
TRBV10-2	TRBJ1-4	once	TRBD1	CANRTGKSEKLFF	TGCGCCAACCGGACAGGGAAGTCTGAAAAACTGTTTTTT
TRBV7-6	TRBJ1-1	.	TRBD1	CASSLVRGLFARAFF	TGTGCCAGCAGCTTAGTGAGGGGGCTCTTTGCTAGAGCTTTCTTT
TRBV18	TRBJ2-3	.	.	CASSPRRGTDTQYF	TGTGCCAGCTCACCGAGGAGAGGAACAGATACGCAGTATTTT
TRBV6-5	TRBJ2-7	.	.	CASTQGFAYEQYF	TGTGCCAGCACCCAGGGTTTCGCCTACGAGCAGTACTTC
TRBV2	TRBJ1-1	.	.	CARSVGIRAEAFF	TGTGCCAGGTCGGTGGGGATAAGGGCTGAAGCTTTCTTT
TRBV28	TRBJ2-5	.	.	CASSVSPPGTQYF	TGTGCCAGCAGCGTAAGCCCGCCCGGGACCCAGTACTTC
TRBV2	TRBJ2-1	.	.	CASSEGTLAEQFF	TGTGCCAGCAGTGAAGGGACCCTTGCTGAGCAGTTCTTC
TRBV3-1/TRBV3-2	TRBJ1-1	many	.	CASSQAVMNTEAFF	TGTGCCAGCAGCCAAGCGGTTATGAACACTGAAGCTTTCTTT
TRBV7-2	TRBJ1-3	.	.	CASSPPAGTGNTIYF	TGTGCCAGCAGCCCCCCGGCAGGTACTGGAAACACCATATATTTT
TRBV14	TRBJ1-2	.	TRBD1	CASSTLTGIGGGYTF	TGTGCCAGCAGTACGTTGACAGGGATCGGGGGTGGCTACACCTTC
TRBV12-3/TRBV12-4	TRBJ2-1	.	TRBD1	CASRAPGTGMFF	TGTGCCAGCAGGGCCCCTGGGACAGGGATGTTCTTC
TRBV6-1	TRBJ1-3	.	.	CASSEARVSGNTIYF	TGTGCCAGCAGTGAAGCCAGGGTATCTGGAAACACCATATATTTT
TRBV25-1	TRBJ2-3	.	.	CASRTPGADTQYF	TGTGCCAGCAGAACCCCGGGCGCCGATACGCAGTATTTT
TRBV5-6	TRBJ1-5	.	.	CASSIGGSSNQPQHF	TGTGCCAGCAGTATTGGTGGTAGTAGCAATCAGCCCCAGCATTTT
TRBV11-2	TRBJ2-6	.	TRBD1	CASSSGTGSFSGANVLTF	TGTGCCAGCAGCTCCGGGACAGGGAGTTTCTCTGGGGCCAACGTCCTGACTTTC
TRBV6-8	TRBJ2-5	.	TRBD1	CASSFALDRGETQYF	TGTGCCAGCAGTTTCGCCCTAGACAGGGGTGAGACCCAGTACTTC
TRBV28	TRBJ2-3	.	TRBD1	CASSSRTGSTDTQYF	TGTGCCAGCAGTTCCCGGACAGGGAGCACAGATACGCAGTATTTT